This TCR beta chain was captured in a study of blood T cell repertoires in COVID-19. This table comes from immunoSEQ multiplex PCR, and its TCRdb copy is limited to in-frame clones, with some not included. In the table there are about 200,000 clones, 70% to 90% of which are singletons. This clone was observed a few times. Germline V gene sequence: CDR1 LGHNA, CDR2 YNFKEQ. CDR3 length equals 15 residues. Trimming removed 5 bases at V and 8 bases at J, with 21 bases between. Sequencing was done on a sample of PBMCs or T cells enriched from blood (not recorded which). The clonotype was recovered from a woman in her twenties or thirties who had been exposed to COVID-19. The chain is built from TRBV4-2 and TRBJ1-2, with D perhaps TRBD1 (6 bases). CDR3 nucleotides: TGTGCCAGCAGCTCCCGGACAGACCGACTCTTCGGCTACACCTTC. It specifies CASSSRTDRLFGYTF.